These 7 T cell receptor beta chains share one sample of origin, sequenced in a study of Graves' ophthalmopathy and Graves' hyperthyroidism. From RNA, the CDR3 regions of TCR beta chains were amplified and sequenced. The workflow started with a first-round RT-PCR run with HTBI primers and then moved on to a second-round multiplex PCR. TCRdb ran MiXCR on the multiplex PCR reads and lists one entry per CDR3 protein. The sample yields 220,000 or so distinct CDR3 sequences, around a fifth seen once. Sequencing was done on a sample of peripheral blood. The source is a woman between 50 and 59 years old with Graves' ophthalmopathy.

In its sample, this clonotype was seen a few times. The CDR3 DNA reads TGTGCCGGGCCGGGTCCCACCCACGAGCAGTACTTC. It translates to CAGPGPTHEQYF. The chain recombines TRBV28 with TRBJ2-7; D is unresolved. The V gene lost 11 bases and the J gene lost 5 bases, with 16 bases spanning the gap. The CDR3 covers 12 residues. CDR1 and CDR2 from the germline V gene are MDHEN and SYDVKM.

This clonotype was counted at least ten times. The V gene is TRBV12-3 or TRBV12-4, the J gene TRBJ1-5; a weak D match, TRBD1 (5 bases). V was pared by 5 bases and J by 6 bases, with 11 bases between. CDR3 length: 13 amino acids. The CDR3 DNA reads as TGTGCCAGCAGTCCGAAGGGGATTCAGCCCCAGCATTTT. Translated, it gives CASSPKGIQPQHF.

This chain connects TRBV11-1 to TRBJ2-2; 8 bases map to TRBD2. Germline values: CDR1 SGHAT, CDR2 FQDESV (reference sequence). This CDR3 is built from 16 residues. V dropped 4 bases and J dropped 3; count of bases not matched to a gene: 7. Here the CDR3 DNA reads TGTGCCAGCAGCTCGGAGCGGGAGATCGACACCGGGGAGCTGTTTTTT. Translation: CASSSEREIDTGELFF.

At least ten counts were recorded for this clonotype. The chain couples TRBV7-3 to TRBJ2-3; TRBD2 aligns across 8 bases. Germline V CDR1 and CDR2: SGHTA, FQGTGA. V trimming: 5 bases; J trimming: 4 bases; junction bases outside the gene matches: 5. The CDR3 is 14 amino acids. The CDR3 region is CASSPGTSSDTQYF. The CDR3 DNA is TGTGCCAGCAGCCCCGGGACTAGTTCAGATACGCAGTATTTT.

This clonotype appeared many times. The chain combines TRBV18 with TRBJ1-6, with 9 bases matching TRBD1. CDR1 and CDR2 from the germline V gene are KGHSH and LQKENI. The V gene end was trimmed by 1 base and the J gene end by 8 bases; junction bases not matched to a gene: 3. There are 15 residues in the CDR3. The CDR3 loop is CASSPRDRDYSPLHF. The DNA for the CDR3 is TGTGCCAGCTCACCACGGGACAGGGATTATTCACCCCTCCACTTT.

This clonotype occurred many times. The chain employs TRBV25-1 and TRBJ1-1; 7 nucleotides match TRBD1. Germline-derived CDR1 and CDR2 are MGHDK and SYGVNS. With 9 bases clipped from V and 3 bases from J, the junction kept 4 bases outside the gene matches. The CDR3 runs to 12 residues. CDR3 DNA: TGTGCCAGTAAGGGGGCTTACACTGAAGCTTTCTTT. Translated, it gives CASKGAYTEAFF.

This clonotype occurred many times. The chain carries TRBV6-1 and TRBJ1-5; the D is unclear. This CDR3 comprises 16 residues. Per the germline V gene, CDR1 is MNHNS and CDR2 is SASEGT. V was shortened by 10 bases and J by 4 bases, with 23 bases between the two germline ends. CDR3 nucleotides: TGTGCCACTGCCCAGTGGGAACCAGGCGGGAATCAGCCCCAGCATTTT. This encodes CATAQWEPGGNQPQHF.